Given below is one T cell receptor beta chain in context. Antigen specificity is unknown. The data were taken from a study of T-cell memory formation after mild COVID-19. Points from the study as a whole: Memory sampled before infection contained some responding clones, suggesting cross-reactive memory joined.

J lost 8 bases, V lost 8 bases, and 6 bases had no gene match. Germline CDR1 KGHSH, CDR2 LQKENI. This CDR3 is built from 13 residues. TCR alpha and TCR beta cDNA libraries with sample barcodes and UMIs came from 5'RACE using constant-segment primers. TCRdb recomputed calls from the 5' RACE reads with MiXCR, one row per CDR3 protein. The table has roughly 320,000 distinct CDR3 sequences, around 28% seen once. The source is an adult woman who had mild COVID-19 (a few samples of this study predate the infection). Cell type and time point are not known. The specimen sequenced was PBMCs or a T cell subset sorted from them (not recorded which). J is TRBJ1-4 and V is TRBV18, with TRBD1 matching 9 bases. For the CDR3, the DNA is TGTGCCAGCCGGAGGACAGGGGAGGAAAAACTGTTTTTT. Translated: CASRRTGEEKLFF.